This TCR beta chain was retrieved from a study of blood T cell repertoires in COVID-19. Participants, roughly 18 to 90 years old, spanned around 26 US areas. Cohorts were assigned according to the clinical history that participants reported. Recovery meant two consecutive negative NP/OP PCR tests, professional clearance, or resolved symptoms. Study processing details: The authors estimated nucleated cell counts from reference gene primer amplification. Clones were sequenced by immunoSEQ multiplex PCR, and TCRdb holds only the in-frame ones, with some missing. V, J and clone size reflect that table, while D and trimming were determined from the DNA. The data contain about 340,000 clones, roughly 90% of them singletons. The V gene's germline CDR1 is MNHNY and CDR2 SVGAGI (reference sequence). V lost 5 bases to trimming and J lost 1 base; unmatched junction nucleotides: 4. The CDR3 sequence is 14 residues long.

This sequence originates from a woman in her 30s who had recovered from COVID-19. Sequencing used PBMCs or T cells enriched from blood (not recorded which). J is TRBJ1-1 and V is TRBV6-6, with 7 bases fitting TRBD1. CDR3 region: CASSVGQENTEAFF. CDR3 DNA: TGTGCCAGCAGTGTCGGACAGGAGAACACTGAAGCTTTCTTT.